This T cell receptor (beta chain) was sequenced in a study of shared clonotypes between healthy human individuals. Study-level results: Incompleteness in sorted-subset sequencing, despite large depth, was shown by rarefaction. The generation probabilities recorded for non-shared clonotypes fell below those of clonotypes shared by all four donors.

This table comes from immunoSEQ multiplex PCR, and its TCRdb copy is limited to in-frame clones, with some not included. Here the sample spans around 2.1 million clones, 90% to 96% being singletons. Concerning this clone itself: Its antigen is as yet unknown.

The germline gives CDR1 MNHNS, CDR2 SASEGT. This CDR3 contains 13 residues. V was clipped by 7 bases and J by 8 bases, with 17 bases between them. Sequences were obtained from naive CD4+ T cells sorted from blood. Subset noted: CD45RA+ positively selected. The V gene is TRBV6-1, the J gene TRBJ1-2; possibly TRBD1 for D (5 bases). The receptor's source is a man younger than 35 in good health. In nucleotides, the CDR3 is TGTGCCAGCATTTTTACGGCAGGGAGCGGCTACACCTTC. It encodes CASIFTAGSGYTF.